This T cell receptor (beta chain) was captured by sequencing in a study of spatial heterogeneity in lung cancer. For the study at large: The mean occurrence of each unique TCR and UMI combination in raw reads exceeded eight. General study findings and limits: Among blood samples, ubiquitous expanded tumor TCRs appeared more at resection than at follow-up.

Indicated time point: sample taken at primary tumor resection. Tumor, nontumor lung or frozen PBMC supplied whole RNA that was sequenced unsorted. Patients with untreated early-stage non-small cell lung cancer, numbering some 72, were the donors. This clonotype has at least ten counts. The antigen is not known. This CDR3 contains 17 residues. V shed 5 bases and J 5 bases; nucleotides not matched to a gene: 11. Germline V CDR1 and CDR2: SGHTA, FQGNSA. Individual TCR cDNA molecules each bore their own unique molecular identifier. From the 5' RACE reads, TCRdb called clonotypes with MiXCR, one entry per CDR3 protein. The data hold approximately 24,000 distinct CDR3 sequences, with less than 5.5% observed a single time.

The receptor was isolated from a male donor with early-stage non-small cell lung cancer. Sequencing used PBMCs, obtained at surgery. The chain carries TRBV7-2 and TRBJ2-2; 10 bases align to TRBD2. The CDR3 DNA reads as TGTGCCAGCAGCGCGTCCCCTAGCGGGGGCCGAACCGGGGAGCTGTTTTTT. Translating it yields CASSASPSGGRTGELFF. Variable domain in full (rest from reference TRBV7-2 and TRBJ2-2): GAGVSQSPSNKVTEKGKDVELRCDPISGHTALYWYRQSLGQGLEFLIYFQGNSAPDKSGLPSDRFSAERTGGSVSTLTIQRTQQEDSAVYLCASSASPSGGRTGELFFGEGSRLTVL.